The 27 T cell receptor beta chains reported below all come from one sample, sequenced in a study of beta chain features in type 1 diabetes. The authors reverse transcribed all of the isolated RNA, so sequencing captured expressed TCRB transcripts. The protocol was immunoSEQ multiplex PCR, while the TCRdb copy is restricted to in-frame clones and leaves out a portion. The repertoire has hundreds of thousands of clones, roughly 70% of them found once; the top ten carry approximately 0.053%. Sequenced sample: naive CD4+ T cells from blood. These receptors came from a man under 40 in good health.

Here the CDR3 reads CASSTSGSSYEQYF. The CDR3 region has the DNA TGTGCCAGCAGCACATCGGGGAGCTCCTACGAGCAGTACTTC. J is TRBJ2-7 and V is TRBV9, with D perhaps matching TRBD2 (5 bases). V dropped 4 bases and J dropped 0 bases, with 11 bases sitting between them. The CDR3 totals 14 residues. Germline CDR1 reads SGDLS; CDR2 reads YYNGEE.

CDR3 loop: CASSLNLGGDIQYF. CDR3 nucleotides: TGTGCCAGCAGCTTAAATTTAGGGGGGGACATTCAGTACTTC. The V gene is TRBV11-2, the J gene TRBJ2-4, with D maybe TRBD2 (7 bases). Germline V CDR1 and CDR2: SGHAT, FQNNGV. The CDR3 extends over 14 amino acids. V gave up 2 bases and J gave up 8 bases, with 13 bases separating them.

The CDR3 DNA reads as TGTGCCAGCAGCCCCCGGACAGGGGGGGACACTGAAGCTTTCTTT. It encodes CASSPRTGGDTEAFF. V is TRBV7-2 and J is TRBJ1-1; TRBD1 agrees at 10 bases. The length of the CDR3 is 15 residues. With V trimmed by 5 bases and J by 3 bases, 6 bases remained unmatched. Germline V gene lookup returns CDR1 SGHTA and CDR2 FQGNSA.

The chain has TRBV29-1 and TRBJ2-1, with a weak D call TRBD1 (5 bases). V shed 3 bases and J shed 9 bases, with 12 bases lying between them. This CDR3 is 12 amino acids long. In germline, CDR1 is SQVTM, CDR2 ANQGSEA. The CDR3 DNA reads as TGCAGCGTTGATTCAGGGTTTCTTGAGCAGTTCTTC. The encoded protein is CSVDSGFLEQFF.

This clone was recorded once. CDR3: CASSVVPSWNTGELFF. As DNA, the CDR3 is TGTGCCAGCAGCGTAGTCCCTAGCTGGAACACCGGGGAGCTGTTTTTT. The J gene is TRBJ2-2, the V gene TRBV9; TRBD2 might be the D (5 bases). Germline CDR1 is SGDLS and CDR2 is YYNGEE. Deletions cut 0 bases from V and 1 base from J, with 10 bases between. The CDR3 is made up of 16 amino acids. Complete variable domain (other parts from reference TRBV9 and TRBJ2-2): DSGVTQTPKHLITATGQRVTLRCSPRSGDLSVYWYQQSLDQGLQFLIQYYNGEERAKGNILERFSAQQFPDLHSELNLSSLELGDSALYFCASSVVPSWNTGELFFGEGSRLTVL.

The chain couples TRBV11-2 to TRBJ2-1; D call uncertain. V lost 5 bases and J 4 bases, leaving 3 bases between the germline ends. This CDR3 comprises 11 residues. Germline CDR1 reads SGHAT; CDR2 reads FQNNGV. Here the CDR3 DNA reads TGTGCCAGCAGCAGGTACAATGAGCAGTTCTTC. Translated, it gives CASSRYNEQFF.

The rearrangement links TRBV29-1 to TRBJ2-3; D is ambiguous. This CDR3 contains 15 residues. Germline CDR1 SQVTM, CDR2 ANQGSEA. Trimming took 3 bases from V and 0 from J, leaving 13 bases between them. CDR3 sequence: CSVDGLARSTDTQYF. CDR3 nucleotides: TGCAGCGTTGACGGTTTAGCACGTAGCACAGATACGCAGTATTTT.

In DNA form, the CDR3 reads TGTGCCAGCAGTTCAGTGGACTCCTACGAGCAGTACTTC. It yields the protein CASSSVDSYEQYF. The chain couples TRBV6-5 to TRBJ2-7; D unresolved. CDR3 length equals 13 residues. V was trimmed by 4 bases and J by 0 bases, leaving 7 bases between them. Germline V gene sequence: CDR1 MNHEY, CDR2 SVGAGI.

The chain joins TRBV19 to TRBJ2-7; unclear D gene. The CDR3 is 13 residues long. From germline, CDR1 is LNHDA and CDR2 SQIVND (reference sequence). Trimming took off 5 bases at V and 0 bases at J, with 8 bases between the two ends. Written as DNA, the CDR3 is TGTGCCAGTAGTTCGACAACCTCCTACGAGCAGTACTTC. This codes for CASSSTTSYEQYF. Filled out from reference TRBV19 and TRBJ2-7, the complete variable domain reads DGGITQSPKYLFRKEGQNVTLSCEQNLNHDAMYWYRQDPGQGLRLIYYSQIVNDFQKGDIAEGYSVSREKKESFPLTVTSAQKNPTAFYLCASSSTTSYEQYFGPGTRLTVT.

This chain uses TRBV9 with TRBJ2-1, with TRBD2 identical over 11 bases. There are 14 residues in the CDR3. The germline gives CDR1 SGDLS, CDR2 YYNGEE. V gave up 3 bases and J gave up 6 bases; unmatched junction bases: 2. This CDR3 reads CASSGLAGFNEQFF. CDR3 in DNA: TGTGCCAGCAGCGGACTAGCGGGATTCAATGAGCAGTTCTTC.

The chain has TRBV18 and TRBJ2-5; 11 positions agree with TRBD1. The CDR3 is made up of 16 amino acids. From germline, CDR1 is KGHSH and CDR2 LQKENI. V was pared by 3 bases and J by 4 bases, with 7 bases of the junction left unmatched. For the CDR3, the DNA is TGTGCCAGCTCACCCCGGACAGGGGGCGAGGGAGAGACCCAGTACTTC. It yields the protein CASSPRTGGEGETQYF.

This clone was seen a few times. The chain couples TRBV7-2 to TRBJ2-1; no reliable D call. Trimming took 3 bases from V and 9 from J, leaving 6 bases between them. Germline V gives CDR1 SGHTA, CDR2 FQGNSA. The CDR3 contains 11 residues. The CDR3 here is CASSFGAEQFF. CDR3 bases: TGTGCCAGCAGCTTCGGAGCTGAGCAGTTCTTC.

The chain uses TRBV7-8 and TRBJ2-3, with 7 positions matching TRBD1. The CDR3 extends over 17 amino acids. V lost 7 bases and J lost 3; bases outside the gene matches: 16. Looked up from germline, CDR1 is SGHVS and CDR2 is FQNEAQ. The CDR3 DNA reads TGTGCCAGCATTCGGGGAGATAGGGGGCCATGGACAGATACGCAGTATTTT. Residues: CASIRGDRGPWTDTQYF.

The CDR3 DNA is TGTGCCAGCAGCCGGACGAGCTCCTACAATGAGCAGTTCTTC. Translated: CASSRTSSYNEQFF. The chain combines TRBV9 with TRBJ2-1; D is ambiguous. The CDR3 is 14 residues long. Per germline, CDR1 SGDLS and CDR2 YYNGEE. V lost 4 bases, J lost 0 bases, and 8 bases lay in between. Drawing the rest from reference TRBV9 and TRBJ2-1, the complete variable domain is DSGVTQTPKHLITATGQRVTLRCSPRSGDLSVYWYQQSLDQGLQFLIQYYNGEERAKGNILERFSAQQFPDLHSELNLSSLELGDSALYFCASSRTSSYNEQFFGPGTRLTVL.

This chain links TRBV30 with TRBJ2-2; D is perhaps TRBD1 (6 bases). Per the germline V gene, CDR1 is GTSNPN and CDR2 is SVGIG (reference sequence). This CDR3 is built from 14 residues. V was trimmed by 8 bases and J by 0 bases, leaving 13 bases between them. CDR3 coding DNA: TGTGCCGGGGGACACCACACGAACACCGGGGAGCTGTTTTTT. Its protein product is CAGGHHTNTGELFF.

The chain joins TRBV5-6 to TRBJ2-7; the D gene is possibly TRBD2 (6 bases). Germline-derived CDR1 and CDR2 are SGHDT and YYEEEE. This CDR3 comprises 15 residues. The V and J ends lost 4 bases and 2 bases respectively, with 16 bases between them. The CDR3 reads CASSLGGSVTYEQYF. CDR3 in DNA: TGTGCCAGCAGCCTCGGGGGTAGCGTAACCTACGAGCAGTACTTC.

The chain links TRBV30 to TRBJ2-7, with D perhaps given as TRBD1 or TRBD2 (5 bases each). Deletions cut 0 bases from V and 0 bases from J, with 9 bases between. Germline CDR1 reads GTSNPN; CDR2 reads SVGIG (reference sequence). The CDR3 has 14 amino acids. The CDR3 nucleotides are TGTGCCTGGAGTGTAGGGACGGTCTCCTACGAGCAGTACTTC. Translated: CAWSVGTVSYEQYF.

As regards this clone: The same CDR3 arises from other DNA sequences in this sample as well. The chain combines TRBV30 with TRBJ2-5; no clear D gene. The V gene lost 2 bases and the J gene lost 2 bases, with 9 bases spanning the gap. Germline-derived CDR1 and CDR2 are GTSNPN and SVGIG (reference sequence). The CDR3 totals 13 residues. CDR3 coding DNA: TGTGCCTGGAGTAAGGGCCTTCAAGAGACCCAGTACTTC. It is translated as CAWSKGLQETQYF.

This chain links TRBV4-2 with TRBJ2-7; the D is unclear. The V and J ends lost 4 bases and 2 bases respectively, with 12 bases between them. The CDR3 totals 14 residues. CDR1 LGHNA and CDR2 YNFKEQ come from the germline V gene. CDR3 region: CASSPTVTAYEQYF. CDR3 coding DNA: TGTGCCAGCAGCCCGACGGTGACGGCCTACGAGCAGTACTTC.

CDR3 DNA sequence: TGTGCCAGCAGCCTGCTTGGAAGGCGGCATGAGCAGTTCTTC. Its translation: CASSLLGRRHEQFF. The chain couples TRBV7-2 to TRBJ2-1, with D hard to call. CDR1 and CDR2 from the germline V gene are SGHTA and FQGNSA. This CDR3 spans 14 amino acids. V gave up 5 bases and J gave up 8 bases, with 16 bases separating them. The variable domain in full, completed from reference TRBV7-2 and TRBJ2-1, reads GAGVSQSPSNKVTEKGKDVELRCDPISGHTALYWYRQSLGQGLEFLIYFQGNSAPDKSGLPSDRFSAERTGGSVSTLTIQRTQQEDSAVYLCASSLLGRRHEQFFGPGTRLTVL.

The DNA of the CDR3 is TGCAGCGTTGTAGGAGGGCCGGACACTGAAGCTTTCTTT. Protein: CSVVGGPDTEAFF. The chain couples TRBV29-1 to TRBJ1-1, with D hard to call. CDR3 size: 13 residues. V lost 4 bases to trimming and J lost 3 bases, with 12 bases between them. Germline V gives CDR1 SQVTM, CDR2 ANQGSEA.

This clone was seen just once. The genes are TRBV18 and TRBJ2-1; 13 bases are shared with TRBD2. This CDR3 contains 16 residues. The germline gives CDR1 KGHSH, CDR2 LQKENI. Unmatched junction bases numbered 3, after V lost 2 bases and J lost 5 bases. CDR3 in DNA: TGTGCCAGCTCACCAAGGACTAGCGGGGGACACAATGAGCAGTTCTTC. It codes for CASSPRTSGGHNEQFF.

CDR3 protein: CAWTGSQETQYF. In nucleotides, the CDR3 is TGTGCCTGGACCGGCAGCCAAGAGACCCAGTACTTC. J is TRBJ2-5 and V is TRBV30; no firm D call. CDR3 length: 12 residues. Germline lookup yields CDR1 GTSNPN and CDR2 SVGIG (reference sequence). V lost 4 bases and J 1 base, leaving 7 bases between the germline ends.

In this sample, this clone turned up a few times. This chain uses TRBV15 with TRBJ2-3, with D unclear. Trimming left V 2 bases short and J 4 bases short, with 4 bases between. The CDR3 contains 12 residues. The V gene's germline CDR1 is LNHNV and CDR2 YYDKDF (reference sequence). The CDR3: CATSRFADTQYF. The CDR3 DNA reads TGTGCCACCAGCAGATTTGCAGATACGCAGTATTTT.

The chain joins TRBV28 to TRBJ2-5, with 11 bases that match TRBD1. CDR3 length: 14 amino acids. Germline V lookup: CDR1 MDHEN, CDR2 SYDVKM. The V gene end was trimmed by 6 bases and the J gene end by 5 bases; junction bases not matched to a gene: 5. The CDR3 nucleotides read TGTGCCAGCAGGGGGGACAGGGGGATGGAGACCCAGTACTTC. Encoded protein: CASRGDRGMETQYF.

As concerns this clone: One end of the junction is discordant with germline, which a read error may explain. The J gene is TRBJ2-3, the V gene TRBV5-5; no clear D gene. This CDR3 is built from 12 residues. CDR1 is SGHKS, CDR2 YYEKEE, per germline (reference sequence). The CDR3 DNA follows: TGTGCCAGCAGCTTGCTCGAGGATAGGCAGTATTTT. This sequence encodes CASSLLEDRQYF.

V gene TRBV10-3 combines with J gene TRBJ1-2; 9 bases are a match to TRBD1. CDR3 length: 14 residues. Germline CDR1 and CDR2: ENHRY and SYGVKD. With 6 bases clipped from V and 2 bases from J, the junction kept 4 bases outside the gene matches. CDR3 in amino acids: CAISPGQGNYGYTF. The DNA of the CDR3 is TGTGCCATCAGCCCTGGACAGGGGAACTATGGCTACACCTTC.